This record concerns one TCR beta chain sequence. No cognate antigen has been identified for it. The sample originates from a study of monozygotic twins with inflammatory bowel disease (dated by TCRdb to between 2018 and 2021). With regard to the full study: The complete study included around 30 monozygotic twin pairs: 19 IBD-discordant Danish pairs and nine German pairs, of which four were IBD-concordant and five were IBD-discordant. The search for disease-associated traits relied mainly on comparing, within discordant pairs, IBD patients with their genetically identical healthy co-twins. Each individual had, on average, about 151 000 unique TCRalpha sequences and 181 000 unique TCRbeta sequences available for analysis. General conclusions and limits of the study: IBD patients had lower TCRbeta repertoire diversity, measured by the inverse Simpson index, than their healthy co-twins. Compared with healthy twins, IBD patients shared fewer clonotypes with other individuals, and the difference was most pronounced in patients with signs of disease activity. Differing immunosuppressive treatments among patients may have added background noise and inter-individual variability to the repertoires. Different T cell subtypes could not be distinguished in the analysis. Repertoire similarity did not differ between concordant and discordant twins, possibly due to limited statistical power. The results gave no support for a single strong signal or clonotype linked to IBD.

The CDR3 sequence holds 13 residues, the cysteine and phenylalanine included. Only the protein is on record. For CDR1 and CDR2, the germline V gene (reference sequence) lists SEHNR and FQNEAQ. Library prep was done by 5' RACE. Preparation of each TCR library used 3,000 to 3,500 ng of total RNA. For each sample, cDNA synthesis with SMARTScribe reverse transcriptase was split into eight separate reactions. During cDNA synthesis, template switching introduced unique molecular identifiers that contained a 6-nucleotide sample barcode. TCRalpha and TCRbeta cDNA was amplified by two nested PCRs of around 16 and 10 cycles, with bead purification after each PCR. Before amplification, the cDNA was treated with uracil DNA-glycosylase and purified using the QIAquick PCR purification kit. The second PCR added Illumina TruSeq-compatible adapters along with sample-specific barcodes. Library quality and concentration were checked on TapeStation and Qubit, and libraries were pooled at about 5 ng each. Sequencing of the pooled libraries was done on an Illumina HiSeq2500 single-index Rapid Run using custom sequencing primers and 2 x 100 bp reads. The original methods were these. PCR and sequencing errors were corrected by UMI-based consensus assembly using MiGEC version 1.2.6. MiXCR version 2.1.1 was used to carry out V(D)J alignment, clonotype assembly and CDR3 extraction. Normalisation of gene usage, clonotype sharing and MAIT/NKT TCR abundance was achieved by analysing the top 1000, 10 000 and 20 000 clonotypes per sample. After downsampling to 27 000 UMIs, diversity was calculated as the inverse Simpson index using the vegan R package. Paired Mann-Whitney U tests were applied to discordant twin pairs, with Benjamini-Hochberg correction for multiple testing. Based on TCRdb reprocessing of the reads, there is one entry per CDR3 protein sequence, and DNA is missing. These V and J calls derive from TCRdb rather than the authors' analysis. This sample's table lists about 130,000 distinct CDR3 sequences. The ten biggest clones cover 1.2% of the sample.

From each donor, an approximately 2.5 ml peripheral blood sample was collected into PAXgene tubes and stored at -80 degrees C. Without any T cell sorting, total RNA was extracted from whole blood using the PAXgene blood miRNA kit on an automated QIAcube. Peripheral blood from monozygotic twin pairs concordant or discordant for inflammatory bowel disease was subjected to deep TCRalpha and TCRbeta repertoire profiling with unique molecular barcoding. Smoking habits were recorded for all twin pairs, and individuals were classified as current, former or never smokers. This receptor was obtained from a human donor with ulcerative colitis or Crohn's disease, or a healthy co-twin of an affected twin (not recorded which). The V and J genes are TRBV7-9 and TRBJ1-1. The sample taken for sequencing was blood. The CDR3: CASTQDGRIEAFF. The reference TRBV7-9 and TRBJ1-1 proteins fill in what lies around the CDR3, so the full variable domain reads DTGVSQNPRHKITKRGQNVTFRCDPISEHNRLYWYRQTLGQGPEFLTYFQNEAQLEKSRLLSDRFSAERPKGSFSTLEIQRTEQGDSAMYLCASTQDGRIEAFFGQGTRLTVV.